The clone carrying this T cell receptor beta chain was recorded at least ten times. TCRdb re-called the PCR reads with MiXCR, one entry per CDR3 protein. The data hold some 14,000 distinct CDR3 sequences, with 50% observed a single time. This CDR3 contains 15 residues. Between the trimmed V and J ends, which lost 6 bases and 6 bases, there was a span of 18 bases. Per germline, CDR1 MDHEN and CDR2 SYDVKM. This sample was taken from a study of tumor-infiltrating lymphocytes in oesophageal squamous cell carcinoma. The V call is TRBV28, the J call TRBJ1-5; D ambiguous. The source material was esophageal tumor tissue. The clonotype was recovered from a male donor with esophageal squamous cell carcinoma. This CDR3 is CASRSPGFSRQPQHF. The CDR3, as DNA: TGTGCCAGCAGAAGTCCCGGGTTCAGTCGTCAGCCCCAGCATTTT.